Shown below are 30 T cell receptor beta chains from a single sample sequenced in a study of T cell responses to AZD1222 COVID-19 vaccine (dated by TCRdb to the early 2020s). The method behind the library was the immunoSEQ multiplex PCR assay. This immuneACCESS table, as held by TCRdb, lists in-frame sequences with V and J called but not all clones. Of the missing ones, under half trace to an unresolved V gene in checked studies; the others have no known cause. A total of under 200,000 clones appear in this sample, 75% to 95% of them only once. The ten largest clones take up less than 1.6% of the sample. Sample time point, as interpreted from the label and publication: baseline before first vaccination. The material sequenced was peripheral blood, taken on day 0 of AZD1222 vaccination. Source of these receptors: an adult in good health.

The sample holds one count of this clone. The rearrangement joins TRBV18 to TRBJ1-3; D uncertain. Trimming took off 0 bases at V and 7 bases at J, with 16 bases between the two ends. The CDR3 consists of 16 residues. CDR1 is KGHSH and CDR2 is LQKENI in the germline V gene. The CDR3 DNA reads TGTGCCAGCTCACCACCGAACTCGGGTATTCGCAACACCATATATTTT. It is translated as CASSPPNSGIRNTIYF.

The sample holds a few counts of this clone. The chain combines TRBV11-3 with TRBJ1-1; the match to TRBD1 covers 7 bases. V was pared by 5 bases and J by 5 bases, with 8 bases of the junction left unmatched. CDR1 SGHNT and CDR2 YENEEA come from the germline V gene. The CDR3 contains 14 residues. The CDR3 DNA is TGTGCCAGCAGCCTTGACAGGGCGGCGACTGAAGCTTTCTTT. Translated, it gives CASSLDRAATEAFF.

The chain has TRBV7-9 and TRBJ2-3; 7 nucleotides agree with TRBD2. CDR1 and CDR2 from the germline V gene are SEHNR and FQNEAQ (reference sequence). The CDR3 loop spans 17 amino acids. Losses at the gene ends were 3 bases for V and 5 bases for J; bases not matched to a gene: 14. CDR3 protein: CASSFTSLAAPKDTQYF. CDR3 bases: TGTGCCAGCAGCTTCACTTCTCTAGCGGCTCCCAAAGATACGCAGTATTTT.

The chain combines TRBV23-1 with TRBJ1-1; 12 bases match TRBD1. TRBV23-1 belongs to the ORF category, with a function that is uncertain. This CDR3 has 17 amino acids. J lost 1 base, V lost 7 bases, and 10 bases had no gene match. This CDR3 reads CASTHGRDRGPNTEAFF. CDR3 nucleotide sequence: TGCGCCAGCACCCATGGCCGGGACAGGGGGCCGAACACTGAAGCTTTCTTT.

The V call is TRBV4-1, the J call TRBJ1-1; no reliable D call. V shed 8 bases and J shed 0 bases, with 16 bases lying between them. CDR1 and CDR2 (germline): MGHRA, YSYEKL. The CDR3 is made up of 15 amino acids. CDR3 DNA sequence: TGCGCCAGCCGTCTTGTAGGGCGGCTGAACACTGAAGCTTTCTTT. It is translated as CASRLVGRLNTEAFF.

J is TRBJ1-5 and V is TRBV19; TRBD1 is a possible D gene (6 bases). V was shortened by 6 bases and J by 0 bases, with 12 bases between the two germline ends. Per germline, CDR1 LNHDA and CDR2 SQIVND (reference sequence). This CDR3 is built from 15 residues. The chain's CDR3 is CASSFGGYSNQPQHF. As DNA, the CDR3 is TGTGCCAGTAGCTTCGGGGGCTATAGCAATCAGCCCCAGCATTTT.

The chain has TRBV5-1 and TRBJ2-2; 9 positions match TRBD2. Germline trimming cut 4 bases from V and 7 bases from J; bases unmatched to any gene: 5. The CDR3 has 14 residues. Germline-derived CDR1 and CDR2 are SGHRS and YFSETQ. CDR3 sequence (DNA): TGCGCCAGCAGCCTGGGACTAGCTGGCGGGGAGCTGTTTTTT. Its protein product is CASSLGLAGGELFF.

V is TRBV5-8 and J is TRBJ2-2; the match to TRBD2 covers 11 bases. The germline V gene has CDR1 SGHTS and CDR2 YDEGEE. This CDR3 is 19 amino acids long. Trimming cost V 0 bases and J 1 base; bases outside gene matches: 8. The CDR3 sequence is CASSLVWLAGGRNTGELFF. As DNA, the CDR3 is TGTGCCAGCAGCTTGGTCTGGCTAGCGGGGGGCCGGAACACCGGGGAGCTGTTTTTT. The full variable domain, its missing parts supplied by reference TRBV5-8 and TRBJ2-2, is EAGVTQSPTHLIKTRGQQATLRCSPISGHTSVYWYQQALGLGLQFLLWYDEGEERNRGNFPPRFSGRQFPNYSSELNVNALELEDSALYLCASSLVWLAGGRNTGELFFGEGSRLTVL.

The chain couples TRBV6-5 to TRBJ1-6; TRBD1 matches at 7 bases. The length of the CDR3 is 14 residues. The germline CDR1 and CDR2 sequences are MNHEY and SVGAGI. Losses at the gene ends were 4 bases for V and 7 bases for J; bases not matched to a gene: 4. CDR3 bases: TGTGCCAGCAGTTCACCGGGACAGAATTCACCCCTCCACTTT. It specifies CASSSPGQNSPLHF.

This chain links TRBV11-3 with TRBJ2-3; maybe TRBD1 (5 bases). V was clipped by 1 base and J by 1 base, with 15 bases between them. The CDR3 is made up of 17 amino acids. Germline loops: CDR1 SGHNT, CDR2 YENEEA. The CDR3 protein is CASSLVGRQTRTDTQYF. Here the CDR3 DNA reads TGTGCCAGCAGCTTAGTGGGGCGTCAAACTCGCACAGATACGCAGTATTTT.

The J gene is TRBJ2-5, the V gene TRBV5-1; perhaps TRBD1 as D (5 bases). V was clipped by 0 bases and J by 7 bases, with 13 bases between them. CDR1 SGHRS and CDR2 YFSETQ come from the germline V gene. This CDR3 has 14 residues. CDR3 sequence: CASSLGQGRVTQYF. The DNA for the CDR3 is TGCGCCAGCAGCTTGGGTCAGGGAAGGGTGACCCAGTACTTC.

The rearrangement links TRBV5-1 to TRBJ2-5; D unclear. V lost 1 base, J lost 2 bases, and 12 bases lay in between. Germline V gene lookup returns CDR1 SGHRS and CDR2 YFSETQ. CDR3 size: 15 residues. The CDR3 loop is CASSLLAPEQETQYF. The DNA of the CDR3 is TGCGCCAGCAGCTTGCTGGCACCTGAACAAGAGACCCAGTACTTC. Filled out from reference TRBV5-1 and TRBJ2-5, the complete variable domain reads KAGVTQTPRYLIKTRGQQVTLSCSPISGHRSVSWYQQTPGQGLQFLFEYFSETQRNKGNFPGRFSGRQFSNSRSEMNVSTLELGDSALYLCASSLLAPEQETQYFGPGTRLLVL.

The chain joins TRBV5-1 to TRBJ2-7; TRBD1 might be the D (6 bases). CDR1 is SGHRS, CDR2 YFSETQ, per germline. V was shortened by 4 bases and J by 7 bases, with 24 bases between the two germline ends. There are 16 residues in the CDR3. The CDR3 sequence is CASSPDAGTSAIEQYF. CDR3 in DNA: TGCGCCAGCAGCCCCGATGCCGGGACATCGGCTATAGAGCAGTACTTC.

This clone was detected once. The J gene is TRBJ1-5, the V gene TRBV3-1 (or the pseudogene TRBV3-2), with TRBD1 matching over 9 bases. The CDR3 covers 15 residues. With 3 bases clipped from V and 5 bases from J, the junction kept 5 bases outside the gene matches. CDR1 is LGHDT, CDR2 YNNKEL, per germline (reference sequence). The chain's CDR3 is CASSQGTGMYQPQHF. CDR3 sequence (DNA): TGTGCCAGCAGCCAGGGGACAGGGATGTATCAGCCCCAGCATTTT.

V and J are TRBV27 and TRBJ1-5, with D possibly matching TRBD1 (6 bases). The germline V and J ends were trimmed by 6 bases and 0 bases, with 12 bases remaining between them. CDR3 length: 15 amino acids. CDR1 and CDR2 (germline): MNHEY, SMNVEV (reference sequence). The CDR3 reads CASSIQGYSNQPQHF. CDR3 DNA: TGTGCCAGCAGCATACAGGGTTATAGCAATCAGCCCCAGCATTTT.

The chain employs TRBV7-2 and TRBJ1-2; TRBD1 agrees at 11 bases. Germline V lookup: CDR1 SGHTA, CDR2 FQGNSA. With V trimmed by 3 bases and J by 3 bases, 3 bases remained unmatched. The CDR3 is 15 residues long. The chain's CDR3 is CASSFQGQGDYGYTF. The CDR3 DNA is TGTGCCAGCAGCTTCCAGGGACAGGGGGACTATGGCTACACCTTC.

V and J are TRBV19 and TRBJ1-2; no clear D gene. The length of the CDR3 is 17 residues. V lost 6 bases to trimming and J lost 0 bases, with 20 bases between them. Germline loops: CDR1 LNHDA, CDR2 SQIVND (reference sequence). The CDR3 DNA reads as TGTGCCAGTAGACTTTTGAGGGTTCCTTTTTCTAACTATGGCTACACCTTC. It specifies CASRLLRVPFSNYGYTF.

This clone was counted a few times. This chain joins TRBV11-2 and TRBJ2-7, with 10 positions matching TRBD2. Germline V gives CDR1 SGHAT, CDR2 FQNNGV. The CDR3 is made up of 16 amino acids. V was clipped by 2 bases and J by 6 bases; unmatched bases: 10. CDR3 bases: TGTGCCAGCAGCTTATTAACTAGCGGGGAAACTGGCGAGCAGTACTTC. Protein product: CASSLLTSGETGEQYF.

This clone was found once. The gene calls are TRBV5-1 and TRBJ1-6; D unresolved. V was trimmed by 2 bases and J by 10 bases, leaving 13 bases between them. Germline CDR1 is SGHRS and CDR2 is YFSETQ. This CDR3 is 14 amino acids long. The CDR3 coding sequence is TGCGCCAGCAGCTTAGGCGGCATGGGGTCACCCCTCCACTTT. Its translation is CASSLGGMGSPLHF.

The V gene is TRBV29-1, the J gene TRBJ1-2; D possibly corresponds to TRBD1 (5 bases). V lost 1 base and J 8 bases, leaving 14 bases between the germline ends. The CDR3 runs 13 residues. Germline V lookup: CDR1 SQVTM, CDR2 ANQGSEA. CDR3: CSVEATERLGYTF. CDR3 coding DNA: TGCAGCGTTGAAGCGACAGAACGTCTCGGCTACACCTTC. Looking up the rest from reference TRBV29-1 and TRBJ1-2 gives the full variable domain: SAVISQKPSRDICQRGTSLTIQCQVDSQVTMMFWYRQQPGQSLTLIATANQGSEATYESGFVIDKFPISRPNLTFSTLTVSNMSPEDSSIYLCSVEATERLGYTFGSGTRLTVV.

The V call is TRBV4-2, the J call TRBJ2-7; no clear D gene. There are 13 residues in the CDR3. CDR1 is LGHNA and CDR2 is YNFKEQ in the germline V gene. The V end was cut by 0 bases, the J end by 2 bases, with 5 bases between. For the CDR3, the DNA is TGTGCCAGCAGCCAAGAGTGGACCTACGAGCAGTACTTC. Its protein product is CASSQEWTYEQYF.

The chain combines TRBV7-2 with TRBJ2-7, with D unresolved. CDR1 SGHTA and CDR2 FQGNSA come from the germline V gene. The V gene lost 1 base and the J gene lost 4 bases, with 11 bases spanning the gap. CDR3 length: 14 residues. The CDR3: CASSLGPRSYEQYF. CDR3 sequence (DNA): TGTGCCAGCAGCTTAGGCCCGAGATCATACGAGCAGTACTTC.

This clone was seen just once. CDR3 protein: CASINCRVYGYTF. CDR3 sequence (DNA): TGTGCCAGTATCAATTGTAGGGTCTATGGCTACACCTTC. This chain joins TRBV19 and TRBJ1-2; unclear D gene. The germline V gene encodes CDR1 LNHDA and CDR2 SQIVND (reference sequence). CDR3 size: 13 residues. V was pared by 7 bases and J by 4 bases, with 13 bases between.

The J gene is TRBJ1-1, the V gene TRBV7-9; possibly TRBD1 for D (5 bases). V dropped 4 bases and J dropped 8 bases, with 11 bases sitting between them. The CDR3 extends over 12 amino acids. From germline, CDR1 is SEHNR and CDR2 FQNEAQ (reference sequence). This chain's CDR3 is CASSSQGLEAFF. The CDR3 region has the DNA TGTGCCAGCAGCTCGCAGGGCCTAGAAGCTTTCTTT.

CDR3 in amino acids: CASSLGDRGFYEQYF. For the CDR3, the DNA is TGTGCCAGCAGTTTAGGGGACAGGGGATTCTACGAGCAGTACTTC. The chain links TRBV28 to TRBJ2-7; the match to TRBD1 covers 10 bases. Germline CDR1 is MDHEN and CDR2 is SYDVKM. The CDR3 has 15 residues. J gave up 3 bases and V 2 bases, and 4 bases lay outside the gene matches.

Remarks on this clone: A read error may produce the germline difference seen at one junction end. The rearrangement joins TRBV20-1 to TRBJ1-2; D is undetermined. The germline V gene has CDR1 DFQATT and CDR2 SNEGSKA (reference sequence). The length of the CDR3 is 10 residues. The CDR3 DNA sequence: TGCAGTGTTGAAAGCTGGCAGGTGTACTTC. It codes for CSVESWQVYF.

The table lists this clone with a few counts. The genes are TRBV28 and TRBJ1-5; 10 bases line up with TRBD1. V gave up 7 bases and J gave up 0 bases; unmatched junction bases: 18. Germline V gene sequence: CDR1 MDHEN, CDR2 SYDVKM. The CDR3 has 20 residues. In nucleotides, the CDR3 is TGTGCCAGCACCCCGGTAGGGGGACAGGGGTGGTTGTATAGCAATCAGCCCCAGCATTTT. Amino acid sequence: CASTPVGGQGWLYSNQPQHF.

This CDR3 reads CASSGGTASSYEQYF. Written as DNA, the CDR3 is TGTGCCAGCAGCGGGGGGACCGCAAGCTCCTACGAGCAGTACTTC. The gene calls are TRBV5-4 and TRBJ2-7, with D possibly matching TRBD2 (6 bases). The CDR3 loop spans 15 amino acids. V was cut by 4 bases and J by 0 bases, with 14 bases left in between. Germline V gene lookup returns CDR1 SGHNT and CDR2 YYREEE (reference sequence).

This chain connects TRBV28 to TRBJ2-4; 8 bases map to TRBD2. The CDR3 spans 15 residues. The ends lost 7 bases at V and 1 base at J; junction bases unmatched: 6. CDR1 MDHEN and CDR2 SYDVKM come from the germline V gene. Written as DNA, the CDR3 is TGTGCCAGCACCTCTGGCGGGGGGGCCAAAAACATTCAGTACTTC. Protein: CASTSGGGAKNIQYF.

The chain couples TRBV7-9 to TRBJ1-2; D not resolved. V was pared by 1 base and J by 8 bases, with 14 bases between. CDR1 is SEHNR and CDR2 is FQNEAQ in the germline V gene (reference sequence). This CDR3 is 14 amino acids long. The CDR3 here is CASSLVGPPAGYTF. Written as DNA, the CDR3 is TGTGCCAGCAGCTTAGTAGGGCCACCCGCCGGCTACACCTTC.